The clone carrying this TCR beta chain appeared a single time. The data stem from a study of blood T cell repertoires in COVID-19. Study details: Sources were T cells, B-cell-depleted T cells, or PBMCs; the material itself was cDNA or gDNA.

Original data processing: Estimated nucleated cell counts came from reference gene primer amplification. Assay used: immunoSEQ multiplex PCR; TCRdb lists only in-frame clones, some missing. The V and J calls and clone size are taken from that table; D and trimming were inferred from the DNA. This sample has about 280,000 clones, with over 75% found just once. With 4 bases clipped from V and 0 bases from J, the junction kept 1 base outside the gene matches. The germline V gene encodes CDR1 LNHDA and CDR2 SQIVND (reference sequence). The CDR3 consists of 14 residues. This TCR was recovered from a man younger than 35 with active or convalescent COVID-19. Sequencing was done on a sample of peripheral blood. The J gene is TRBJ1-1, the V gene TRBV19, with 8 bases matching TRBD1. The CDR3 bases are TGTGCCAGTAGTAGACAGGGGATGAACACTGAAGCTTTCTTT. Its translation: CASSRQGMNTEAFF.